This record looks at one TCR beta chain sequence and its context. Its antigen is still unknown. CDR1 and CDR2 from the germline V gene are SGHRS and YFSETQ. CDR3 length: 14 residues. V lost 4 bases, J lost 4 bases, and 5 bases stayed unmatched. A multiplex PCR was run with 60 Vbeta primers and 13 Jbeta primers. Profiled with immunoSEQ multiplex PCR; TCRdb holds only in-frame clones, not every one. The repertoire has 75,000 to 100,000 clones, 60% to 75% of them found once; the top ten carry roughly 3%. These data originate in a study of cytomegalovirus exposure and HLA in healthy donors. Study-wide findings and caveats: There were a few CMV-associated chains whose specificity for CMV antigens was confirmed in vitro.

Sample: PBMCs. The sequence derives from a female donor in good health and CMV-seropositive. The gene calls are TRBV5-1 and TRBJ1-3; 7 bases line up with TRBD1. The DNA for the CDR3 is TGCGCCAGCAGCACCGGGACAGAAGGAAACACCATATATTTT. This codes for CASSTGTEGNTIYF.